These T cell receptor beta chains were read from a single sample in a study of shared T cell receptors in the human thymus. Here immunoSEQ multiplex PCR was the method, and the copy in TCRdb shows in-frame clones only, minus some. The sample has 650,000 to 950,000 clones; roughly 88% are singletons. These records were also assigned to another study, of human thymus T cells.

The specimen sequenced was thymocytes. The receptors originated from a girl in the first two years of life with a congenital heart defect. Each CDR3 is given with its conserved first and last residue. The order of the fields is CDR3 DNA, CDR3 protein, D gene, J gene, clone size, V gene. A D gene is named only where the DNA matches it firmly. Clone size appears in some rows only: once, few, many, or a class for an expanded clone.

TGCGCCAGCAGCTTGTGGCGGGGAGGCTCTAGCACAGATACGCAGTATTTT	CASSLWRGGSSTDTQYF	NA	TRBJ2-3	NA	TRBV5-1
TGTGCCATCAGTGAGGCCCCGCGTAGACAGTCCCCCTACGAGCAGTACTTC	CAISEAPRRQSPYEQYF	NA	TRBJ2-7	NA	TRBV10-3
TGTGCCAGCAACAATAATTTCACAGTTGAGCACACTGAAGCTTTCTTT	CASNNNFTVEHTEAFF	NA	TRBJ1-1	NA	TRBV27
TGTGCCAGCAGCTTGCCGGGACAGGGGCCCACCGGGGAGCTGTTTTTT	CASSLPGQGPTGELFF	TRBD1	TRBJ2-2	once	TRBV5-4
TGCGCCAGCAGTGAAGAGCAGGCCGGGGAGCTGTTTTTT	CASSEEQAGELFF	NA	TRBJ2-2	once	TRBV10-2
TGTGCCAGCAGACAGGGATGGGGTGAAGCTTTCTTT	CASRQGWGEAFF	NA	TRBJ1-1	NA	TRBV5-6
TGTGCCAGCAGCTCGTCCCCCAACAGGGGTCTAGCCTCCTACGAGCAGTACTTC	CASSSSPNRGLASYEQYF	TRBD1	TRBJ2-7	NA	TRBV11-2
TGTGCCAGCAGCGAACGGACAACCTCGAACACCGGGGAGCTGTTTTTT	CASSERTTSNTGELFF	NA	TRBJ2-2	NA	TRBV7-2
TGTGCCAGTAGTAGGGTCGGGGCCGGACAGCACACAGATACGCAGTATTTT	CASSRVGAGQHTDTQYF	NA	TRBJ2-3	NA	TRBV19
TGTGCCAGCACTCACCGGGACAGGGGCCGTCTGGGCTACACCTTC	CASTHRDRGRLGYTF	TRBD1	TRBJ1-2	NA	TRBV28
TGTGCCAGTAGTAAGCGGGGGGAGCCCTACAATGAGCAGTTCTTC	CASSKRGEPYNEQFF	TRBD2	TRBJ2-1	NA	TRBV19
TGTGCCAGCAGCCTAGAATCAACAGGGTTTACGAGAGAAAAACTGTTTTTT	CASSLESTGFTREKLFF	NA	TRBJ1-4	NA	TRBV5-6
TGTGCCAGCAGTGAAACCCCCGGGACAGCAGAAGGGGACTATGGCTACACCTTC	CASSETPGTAEGDYGYTF	TRBD1	TRBJ1-2	NA	TRBV6-1
TGTGCCAGCACCAGCAGGGGGTTTAACACTGAAGCTTTCTTT	CASTSRGFNTEAFF	TRBD1	TRBJ1-1	NA	TRBV7-2
TGTGCCAGCAGTGAAGCCAGGGGGAACACTGAAGCTTTCTTT	CASSEARGNTEAFF	NA	TRBJ1-1	once	TRBV6-1
TGCGCCAGCAGCACTTCCCGGGACAGGGACGGGGAGCTGTTTTTT	CASSTSRDRDGELFF	TRBD1	TRBJ2-2	NA	TRBV5-1
TGTGCCAGCAGCCCCAACCGGGACAGGGGTGGAAGTAACTATGGCTACACCTTC	CASSPNRDRGGSNYGYTF	TRBD1	TRBJ1-2	NA	TRBV7-2
TGTGCCAGTAGTATAAGGTGGAACAGCTACGAGCAGTACTTC	CASSIRWNSYEQYF	NA	TRBJ2-7	NA	TRBV19
TGTGCTAGTGGAGGACAGATCAGGGGGGACACTGAAGCTTTCTTT	CASGGQIRGDTEAFF	TRBD1	TRBJ1-1	once	TRBV12-5
TGTGCCAGCAGCTTGTATTGTGTTCGTGGCTACACCTTC	CASSLYCVRGYTF	NA	TRBJ1-2	NA	TRBV5-4
TGTGCCAGCAGCGACAGGGAATCGCCCCAGCATTTT	CASSDRESPQHF	TRBD1	TRBJ1-5	NA	TRBV5-6
TGTGCCAGCAGCTTGACTAGCGGAACGGACAATGAGCAGTTCTTC	CASSLTSGTDNEQFF	TRBD2	TRBJ2-1	NA	TRBV5-8
TGTGCCAGCAGTGAAGTGGTCCCAGGAAGGGAAAAACTGTTTTTT	CASSEVVPGREKLFF	NA	TRBJ1-4	NA	TRBV6-1
TGTGCCAGCAGCACCACCGAACTAGGGTTGAGCTCCTACAATGAGCAGTTCTTC	CASSTTELGLSSYNEQFF	NA	TRBJ2-1	NA	TRBV5-4
TGTGCCAGCAGCTCGAGGACAGGGCCTGATGGCGGGGCCAACGTCCTGACTTTC	CASSSRTGPDGGANVLTF	TRBD1	TRBJ2-6	once	TRBV5-6
TGTGCCAGCAGTTTACAGGGTTATAGCAATCAGCCCCAGCATTTT	CASSLQGYSNQPQHF	NA	TRBJ1-5	NA	TRBV28
TGCAGCGTTGAAAGGAGACAGCGCTACCAAGAGACCCAGTACTTC	CSVERRQRYQETQYF	NA	TRBJ2-5	NA	TRBV29-1
TGTGCCAGCTCACAGCCTGGCTCCTACGAGCAGTACTTC	CASSQPGSYEQYF	NA	TRBJ2-7	once	TRBV18
TGTGCCAGCAGCCTTCTACCGACAGGGGGAACCACTAATGAAAAACTGTTTTTT	CASSLLPTGGTTNEKLFF	TRBD1	TRBJ1-4	NA	TRBV7-6
TGTGCCAGCAACCTGGACAGGGTTGGGTCCCTCCACTTT	CASNLDRVGSLHF	TRBD1	TRBJ1-6	NA	TRBV6-6
TGTGCCAGCAGCTTACGAGGCAGGGGGTACGAGGCCAAAAACATTCAGTACTTC	CASSLRGRGYEAKNIQYF	TRBD1	TRBJ2-4	NA	TRBV7-2